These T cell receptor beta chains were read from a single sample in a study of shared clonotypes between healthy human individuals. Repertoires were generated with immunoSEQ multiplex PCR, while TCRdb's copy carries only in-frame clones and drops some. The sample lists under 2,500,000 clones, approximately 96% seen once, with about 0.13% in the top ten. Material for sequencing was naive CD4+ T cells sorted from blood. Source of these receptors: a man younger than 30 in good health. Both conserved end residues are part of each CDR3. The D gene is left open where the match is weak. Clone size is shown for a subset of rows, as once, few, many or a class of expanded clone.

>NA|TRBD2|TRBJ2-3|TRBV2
TGTGCCAGCAGCGGGGTTGGGACTATGCGCACAGATACGCAGTATTTT
CASSGVGTMRTDTQYF
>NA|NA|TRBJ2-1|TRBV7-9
TGTGCCAGCAGTCTAACAGACTCCTACAATGAGCAGTTCTTC
CASSLTDSYNEQFF
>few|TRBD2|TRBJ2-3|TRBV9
TGTGCCAGCAGCCAAAGCGGGAAGTATCCGGATACGCAGTATTTT
CASSQSGKYPDTQYF
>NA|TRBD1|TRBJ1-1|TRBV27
TGTGCCAGCAGACTCTCAGGGGGCACTGAAGCTTTCTTT
CASRLSGGTEAFF
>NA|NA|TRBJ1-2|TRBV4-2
TGTGCCAGCAGCCAAGATCAGGGGCGGGGTGGCTACACCTTC
CASSQDQGRGGYTF
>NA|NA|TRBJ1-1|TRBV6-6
TGTGCCAGCAGTCGCGGGACATCGAACACTGAAGCTTTCTTT
CASSRGTSNTEAFF
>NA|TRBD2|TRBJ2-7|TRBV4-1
TGCGCCAGCAGCCAAGGTAGCGGGAGGTTCCGGGACGAGCAGTACTTC
CASSQGSGRFRDEQYF
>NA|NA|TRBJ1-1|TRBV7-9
TGTGCCAGCAGCTTAGTGCGGACTGAAGCTTTCTTT
CASSLVRTEAFF
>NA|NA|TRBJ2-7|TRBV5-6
TGTGCCAGCAGCTCTTTAAACTCCTACGAGCAGTACTTC
CASSSLNSYEQYF
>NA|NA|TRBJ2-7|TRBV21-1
TGTGCCAGCAGCAAAGTATTCATTCCACTAACCTACGAGCAGTACTTC
CASSKVFIPLTYEQYF
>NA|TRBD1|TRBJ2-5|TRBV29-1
TGCAGCGGATGGGACAGGGTCGGGGAGACCCAGTACTTC
CSGWDRVGETQYF
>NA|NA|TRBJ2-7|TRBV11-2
TGCGCCAGCAGCCTATCGACAGCGGCGGGCATCAAGCAGTACTTC
CASSLSTAAGIKQYF
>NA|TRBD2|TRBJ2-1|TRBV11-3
TGTGCCAGCAGCTTAGATGGGGAGGGCACGCAGTTCTTC
CASSLDGEGTQFF